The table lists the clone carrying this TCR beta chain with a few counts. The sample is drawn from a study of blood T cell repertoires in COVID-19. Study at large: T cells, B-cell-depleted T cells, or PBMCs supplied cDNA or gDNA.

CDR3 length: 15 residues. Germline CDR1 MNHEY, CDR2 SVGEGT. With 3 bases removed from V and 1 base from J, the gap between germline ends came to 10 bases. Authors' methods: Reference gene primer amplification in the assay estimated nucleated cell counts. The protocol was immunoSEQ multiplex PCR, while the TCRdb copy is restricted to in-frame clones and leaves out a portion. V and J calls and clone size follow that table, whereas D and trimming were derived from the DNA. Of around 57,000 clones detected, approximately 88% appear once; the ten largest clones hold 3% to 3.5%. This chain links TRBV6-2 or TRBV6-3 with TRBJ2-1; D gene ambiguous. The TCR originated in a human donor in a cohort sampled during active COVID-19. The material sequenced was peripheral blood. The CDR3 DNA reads TGTGCCAGCAGTTATTTAGCTTGGTCCTACAATGAGCAGTTCTTC. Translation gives CASSYLAWSYNEQFF.